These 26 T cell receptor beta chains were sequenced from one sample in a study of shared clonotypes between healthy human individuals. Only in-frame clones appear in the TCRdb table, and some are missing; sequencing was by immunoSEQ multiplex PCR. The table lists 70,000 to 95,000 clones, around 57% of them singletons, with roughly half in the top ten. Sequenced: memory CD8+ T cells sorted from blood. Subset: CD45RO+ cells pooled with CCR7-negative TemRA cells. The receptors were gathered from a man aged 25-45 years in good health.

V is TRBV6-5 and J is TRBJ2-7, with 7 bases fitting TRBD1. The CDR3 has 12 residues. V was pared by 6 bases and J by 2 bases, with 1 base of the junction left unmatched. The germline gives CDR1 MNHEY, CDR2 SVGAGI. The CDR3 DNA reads TGTGCCAGCAGAGGACAGGCCTACGAGCAGTACTTC. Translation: CASRGQAYEQYF.

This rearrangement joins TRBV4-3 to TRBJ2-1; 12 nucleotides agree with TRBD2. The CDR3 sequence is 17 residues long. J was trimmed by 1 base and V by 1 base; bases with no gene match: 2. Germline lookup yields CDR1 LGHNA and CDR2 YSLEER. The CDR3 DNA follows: TGCGCCAGCAGCCAAGGTGGACTAGCGGGGTCCTACAATGAGCAGTTCTTC. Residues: CASSQGGLAGSYNEQFF.

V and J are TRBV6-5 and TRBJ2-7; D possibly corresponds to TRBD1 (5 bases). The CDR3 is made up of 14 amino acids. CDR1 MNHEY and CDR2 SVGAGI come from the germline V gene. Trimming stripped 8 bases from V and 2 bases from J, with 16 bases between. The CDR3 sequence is CASGLDSSAYEQYF. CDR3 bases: TGTGCCAGCGGTCTAGACAGCTCAGCCTACGAGCAGTACTTC.

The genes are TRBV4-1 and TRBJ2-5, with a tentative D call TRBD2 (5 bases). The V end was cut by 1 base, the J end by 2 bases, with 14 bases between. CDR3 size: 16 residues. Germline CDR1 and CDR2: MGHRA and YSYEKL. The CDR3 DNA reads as TGCGCCAGCAGCCAAGTTGAGTTCGGGATACAAGAGACCCAGTACTTC. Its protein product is CASSQVEFGIQETQYF.

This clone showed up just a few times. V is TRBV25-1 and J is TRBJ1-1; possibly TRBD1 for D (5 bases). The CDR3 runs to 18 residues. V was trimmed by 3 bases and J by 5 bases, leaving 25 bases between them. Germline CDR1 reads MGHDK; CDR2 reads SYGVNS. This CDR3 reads CASSDQGLGSPLWTEAFF. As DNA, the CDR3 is TGTGCCAGCAGTGATCAGGGTCTGGGTTCCCCTCTTTGGACTGAAGCTTTCTTT. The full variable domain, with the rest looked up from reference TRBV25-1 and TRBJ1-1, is EADIYQTPRYLVIGTGKKITLECSQTMGHDKMYWYQQDPGMELHLIHYSYGVNSTEKGDLSSESTVSRIRTEHFPLTLESARPSHTSQYLCASSDQGLGSPLWTEAFFGQGTRLTVV.

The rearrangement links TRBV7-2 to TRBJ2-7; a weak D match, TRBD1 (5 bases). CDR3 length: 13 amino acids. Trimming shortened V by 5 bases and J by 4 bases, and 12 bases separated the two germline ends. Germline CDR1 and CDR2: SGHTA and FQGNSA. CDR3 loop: CASSAAPGYEQYF. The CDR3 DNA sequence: TGTGCCAGCAGCGCCGCTCCAGGGTACGAGCAGTACTTC. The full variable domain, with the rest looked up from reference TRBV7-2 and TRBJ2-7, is GAGVSQSPSNKVTEKGKDVELRCDPISGHTALYWYRQSLGQGLEFLIYFQGNSAPDKSGLPSDRFSAERTGGSVSTLTIQRTQQEDSAVYLCASSAAPGYEQYFGPGTRLTVT.

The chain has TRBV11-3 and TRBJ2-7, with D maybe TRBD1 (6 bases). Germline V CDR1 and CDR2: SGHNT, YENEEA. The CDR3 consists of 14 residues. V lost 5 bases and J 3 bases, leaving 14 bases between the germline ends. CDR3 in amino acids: CASSPSDRNYEQYF. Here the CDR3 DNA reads TGTGCCAGCAGCCCCTCGGACAGAAACTACGAGCAGTACTTC.

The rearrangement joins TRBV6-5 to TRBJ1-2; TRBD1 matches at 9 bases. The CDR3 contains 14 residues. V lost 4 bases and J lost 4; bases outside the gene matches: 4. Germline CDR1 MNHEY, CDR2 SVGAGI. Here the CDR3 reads CASSLQGAFYGYTF. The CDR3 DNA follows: TGTGCCAGCAGTTTACAGGGGGCTTTCTATGGCTACACCTTC.

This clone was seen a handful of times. The chain's CDR3 is CASSSGLAENNEQFF. CDR3 in DNA: TGTGCCAGCAGCTCAGGACTAGCGGAGAACAATGAGCAGTTCTTC. This chain uses TRBV6-4 with TRBJ2-1, with TRBD2 matching over 10 bases. This CDR3 has 15 amino acids. The junction had 7 bases not matched to a gene; V was cut back by 6 bases and J by 5 bases. Germline-derived CDR1 and CDR2 are MRHNA and SNTAGT.

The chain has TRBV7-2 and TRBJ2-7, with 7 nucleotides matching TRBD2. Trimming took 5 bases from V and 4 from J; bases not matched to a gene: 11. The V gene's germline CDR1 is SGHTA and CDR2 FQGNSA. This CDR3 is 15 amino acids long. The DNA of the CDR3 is TGTGCCAGCAGCAGCTCAGGGACTAAGGGATACGAGCAGTACTTC. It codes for CASSSSGTKGYEQYF.

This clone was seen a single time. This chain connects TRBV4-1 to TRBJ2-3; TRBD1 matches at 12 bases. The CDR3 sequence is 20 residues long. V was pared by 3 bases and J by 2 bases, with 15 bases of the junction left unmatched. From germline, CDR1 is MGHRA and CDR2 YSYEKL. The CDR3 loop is CASSHLRLGGQGAFTDTQYF. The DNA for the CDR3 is TGCGCCAGCAGCCATTTGCGATTGGGGGGACAGGGGGCTTTCACAGATACGCAGTATTTT.

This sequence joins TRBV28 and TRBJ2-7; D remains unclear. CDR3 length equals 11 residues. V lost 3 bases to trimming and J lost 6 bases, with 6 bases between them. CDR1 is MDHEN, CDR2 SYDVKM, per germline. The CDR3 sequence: CASSFWGEQYF. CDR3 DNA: TGTGCCAGCAGTTTTTGGGGCGAGCAGTACTTC.

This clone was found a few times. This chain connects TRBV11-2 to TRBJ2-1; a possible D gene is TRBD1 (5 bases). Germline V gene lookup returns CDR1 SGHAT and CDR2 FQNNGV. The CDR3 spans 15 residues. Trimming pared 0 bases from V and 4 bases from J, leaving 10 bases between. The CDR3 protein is CASSLDAQDYNEQFF. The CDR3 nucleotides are TGTGCCAGCAGCTTAGATGCACAGGATTACAATGAGCAGTTCTTC.

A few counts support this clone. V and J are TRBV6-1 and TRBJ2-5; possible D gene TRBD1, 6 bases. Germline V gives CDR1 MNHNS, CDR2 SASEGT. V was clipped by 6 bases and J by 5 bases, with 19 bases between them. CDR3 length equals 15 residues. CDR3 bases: TGTGCCAGCAGGACTACAGGGTTGGGTTGGGAGACCCAGTACTTC. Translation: CASRTTGLGWETQYF.

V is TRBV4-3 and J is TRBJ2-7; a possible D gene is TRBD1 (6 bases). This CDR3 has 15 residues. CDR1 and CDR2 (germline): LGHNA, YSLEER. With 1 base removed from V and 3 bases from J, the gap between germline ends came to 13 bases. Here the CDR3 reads CASSQAGQGYYEQYF. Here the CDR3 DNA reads TGCGCCAGCAGCCAAGCGGGGCAGGGGTACTACGAGCAGTACTTC.

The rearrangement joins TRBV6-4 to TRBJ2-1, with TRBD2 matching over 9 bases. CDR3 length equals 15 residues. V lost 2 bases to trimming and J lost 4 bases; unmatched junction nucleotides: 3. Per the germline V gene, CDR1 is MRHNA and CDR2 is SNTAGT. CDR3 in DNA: TGTGCCAGCAGTGACGCTACTAGCGGGTACAATGAGCAGTTCTTC. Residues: CASSDATSGYNEQFF.

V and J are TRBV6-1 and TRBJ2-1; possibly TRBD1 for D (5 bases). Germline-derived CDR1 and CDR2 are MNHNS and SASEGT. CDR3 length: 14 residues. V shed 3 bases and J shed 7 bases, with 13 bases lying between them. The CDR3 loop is CASSDSQGWNEQFF. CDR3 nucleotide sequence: TGTGCCAGCAGTGATTCCCAGGGATGGAATGAGCAGTTCTTC.

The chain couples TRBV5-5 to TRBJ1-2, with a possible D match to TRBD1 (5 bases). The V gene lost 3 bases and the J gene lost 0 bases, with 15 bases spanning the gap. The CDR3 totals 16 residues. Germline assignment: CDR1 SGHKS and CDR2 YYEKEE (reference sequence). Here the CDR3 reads CASSSLTGTTNYGYTF. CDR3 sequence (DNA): TGTGCCAGCAGCTCCCTAACAGGAACTACTAACTATGGCTACACCTTC. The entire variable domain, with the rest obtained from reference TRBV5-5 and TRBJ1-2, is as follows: DAGVTQSPTHLIKTRGQQVTLRCSPISGHKSVSWYQQVLGQGPQFIFQYYEKEERGRGNFPDRFSARQFPNYSSELNVNALLLGDSALYLCASSSLTGTTNYGYTFGSGTRLTVV.

The CDR3 loop is CASHTGNEKLFF. The CDR3 bases are TGCGCCAGCCATACGGGGAACGAAAAACTGTTTTTT. The chain uses TRBV10-2 and TRBJ1-4; no clear D. This CDR3 has 12 amino acids. Trimming pared 8 bases from V and 8 bases from J, leaving 12 bases between. The germline CDR1 and CDR2 sequences are WSHSY and SAAADI.

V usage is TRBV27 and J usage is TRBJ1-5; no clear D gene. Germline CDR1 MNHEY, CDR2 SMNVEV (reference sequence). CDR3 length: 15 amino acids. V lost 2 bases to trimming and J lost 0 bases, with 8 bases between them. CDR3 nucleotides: TGTGCCAGCAGTTTAGTAGGGTTTAGCAATCAGCCCCAGCATTTT. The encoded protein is CASSLVGFSNQPQHF.

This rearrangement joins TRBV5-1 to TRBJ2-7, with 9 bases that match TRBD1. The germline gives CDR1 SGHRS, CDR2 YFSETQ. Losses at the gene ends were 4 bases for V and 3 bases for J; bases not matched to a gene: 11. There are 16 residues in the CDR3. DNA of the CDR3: TGCGCCAGCAGCACCCCCCGGGACAGGGTAGACTACGAGCAGTACTTC. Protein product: CASSTPRDRVDYEQYF.

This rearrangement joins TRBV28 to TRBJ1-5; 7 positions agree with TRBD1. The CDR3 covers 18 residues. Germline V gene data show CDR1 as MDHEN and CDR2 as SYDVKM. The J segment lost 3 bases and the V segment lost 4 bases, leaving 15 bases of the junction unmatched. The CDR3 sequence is CASSSPGQTSAHNQPQHF. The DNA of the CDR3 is TGTGCCAGCAGTTCCCCGGGACAGACCTCGGCTCACAATCAGCCCCAGCATTTT. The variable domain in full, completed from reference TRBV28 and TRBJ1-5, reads DVKVTQSSRYLVKRTGEKVFLECVQDMDHENMFWYRQDPGLGLRLIYFSYDVKMKEKGDIPEGYSVSREKKERFSLILESASTNQTSMYLCASSSPGQTSAHNQPQHFGDGTRLSIL.

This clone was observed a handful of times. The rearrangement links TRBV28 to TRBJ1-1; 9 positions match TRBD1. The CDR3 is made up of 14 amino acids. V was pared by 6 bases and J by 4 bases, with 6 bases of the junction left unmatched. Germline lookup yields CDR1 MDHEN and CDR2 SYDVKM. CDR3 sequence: CASSPTGGGTEAFF. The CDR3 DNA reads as TGTGCCAGCAGCCCGACAGGGGGAGGCACTGAAGCTTTCTTT.

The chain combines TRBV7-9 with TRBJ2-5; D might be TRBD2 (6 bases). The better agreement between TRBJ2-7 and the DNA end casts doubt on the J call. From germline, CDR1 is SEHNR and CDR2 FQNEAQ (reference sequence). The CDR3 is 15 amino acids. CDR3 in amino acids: CASTSPTSSTYEQYF. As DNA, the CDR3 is TGTGCCAGCACCTCCCCCACTAGCAGTACCTACGAGCAGTACTTC.

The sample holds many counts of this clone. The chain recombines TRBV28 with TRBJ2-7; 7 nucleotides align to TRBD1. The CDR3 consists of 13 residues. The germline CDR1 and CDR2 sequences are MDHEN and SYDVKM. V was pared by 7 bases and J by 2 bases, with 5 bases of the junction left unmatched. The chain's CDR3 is CASTEGQTYEQYF. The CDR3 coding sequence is TGTGCCAGCACCGAGGGACAGACCTACGAGCAGTACTTC.

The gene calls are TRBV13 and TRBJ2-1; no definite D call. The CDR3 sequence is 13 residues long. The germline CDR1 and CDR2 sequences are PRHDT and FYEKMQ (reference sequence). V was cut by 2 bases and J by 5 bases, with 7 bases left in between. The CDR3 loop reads CASSLTLNNEQFF. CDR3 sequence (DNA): TGTGCCAGCAGCTTAACTCTGAACAATGAGCAGTTCTTC.